This T cell receptor beta chain was recovered during a study of shared clonotypes between healthy human individuals. Study details: Plates per donor: three CD4 naive, three CD4 memory, two CD8 naive, one CD8 memory.

Donors were healthy HIV-negative adults without recent acute infections or vaccinations. The CDR3 spans 16 residues. The junction had 10 bases not matched to a gene; V was cut back by 3 bases and J by 5 bases. Germline V gene data show CDR1 as SEHNR and CDR2 as FQNEAQ (reference sequence). Genomic DNA belonging to each subset was distributed in equal measure over several immunoSEQ plates. Profiled with immunoSEQ multiplex PCR; TCRdb holds only in-frame clones, not every one. The data hold about 1.5 million clones, with around 98% observed a single time. The clonotype originates from a man under 40 in good health. Sample: naive CD4+ T cells sorted from blood. The subset was: CD45RA+ positively selected. The V and J genes are TRBV7-9 and TRBJ2-7, with 10 positions matching TRBD2. The CDR3 region is CASSFPTSGTINEQYF. CDR3 nucleotide sequence: TGTGCCAGCAGCTTCCCCACTAGCGGGACGATCAACGAGCAGTACTTC.